Below are 5 T cell receptor beta chains sequenced from a single sample in a study of T-cell memory formation after mild COVID-19. In TCRdb, the 5' RACE reads were re-called with MiXCR into one record per CDR3 protein. This sample yields hundreds of thousands of distinct CDR3 sequences, of which roughly 18% are seen a single time; roughly a fifth belongs to the top ten. Sequencing was carried out using PBMCs or a T cell subset sorted from them (not recorded which). The receptors here all came from a man aged 18 to 30 who had mild COVID-19 (a few samples of this study predate the infection). Cell type and time point are not known.

The chain is built from TRBV4-3 and TRBJ2-3; the match to TRBD1 covers 7 bases. V lost 4 bases to trimming and J lost 2 bases; unmatched junction nucleotides: 9. Germline CDR1 LGHNA, CDR2 YSLEER. The CDR3 runs to 16 residues. DNA of the CDR3: TGCGCCAGCAGCCTAGTGGGACAGTTGGACACAGATACGCAGTATTTT. It codes for CASSLVGQLDTDTQYF.

This clonotype was counted only a few times. The chain has TRBV10-3 and TRBJ2-3, with 11 bases lining up with TRBD2. J lost 4 bases, V lost 7 bases, and 4 bases had no gene match. Germline CDR1 and CDR2: ENHRY and SYGVKD. This CDR3 spans 14 amino acids. The CDR3 DNA follows: TGTGCCATCAATCTAGCGGGGGGCGCAGATACGCAGTATTTT. Translating it yields CAINLAGGADTQYF.

The chain employs TRBV10-1 and TRBJ1-1, with D possibly being TRBD1 (5 bases). Germline CDR1 and CDR2: WNHNN and SYGVQD (reference sequence). Trimming removed 4 bases at V and 4 bases at J, with 16 bases between. The CDR3 runs 15 residues. The CDR3 loop reads CASSARGPGGTEAFF. Here the CDR3 DNA reads TGCGCCAGCAGTGCCCGGGGCCCCGGAGGCACTGAAGCTTTCTTT.

This chain uses TRBV7-2 with TRBJ2-1; 8 bases are shared with TRBD2. The CDR3 is 15 residues long. The ends lost 2 bases at V and 2 bases at J; junction bases unmatched: 2. Germline CDR1 reads SGHTA; CDR2 reads FQGNSA. The CDR3 here is CASSLTGGPYNEQFF. The CDR3 DNA sequence: TGTGCCAGCAGCTTAACGGGGGGGCCCTACAATGAGCAGTTCTTC.

V usage is TRBV7-2 and J usage is TRBJ2-3; 8 nucleotides align to TRBD2. This CDR3 has 18 amino acids. V was clipped by 1 base and J by 1 base; unmatched bases: 10. The germline gives CDR1 SGHTA, CDR2 FQGNSA. The CDR3 DNA reads TGTGCCAGCAGCTTAGGATTAACGGGGGGGAGTCGCACAGATACGCAGTATTTT. It specifies CASSLGLTGGSRTDTQYF.